The T cell receptor beta chain under discussion was sequenced for a study of T-cell memory formation after mild COVID-19. Broader study findings: There were some responding clones in pre-infection memory, which suggested that cross-reactive memory had joined. Whereas later expanders leaned CD4+, clones contracting day 15 to 85 showed a balanced CD4/CD8 makeup.

For this clonotype: Antigen specificity is unknown.

The CDR3 length is 15 residues. Germline V lookup: CDR1 SEHNR, CDR2 FQNEAQ (reference sequence). Trimming removed 5 bases at V and 1 base at J, with 13 bases between. After 5'RACE with constant-segment primers, TCR alpha and TCR beta cDNA libraries carrying sample barcodes and UMIs were obtained. TCRdb called the 5' RACE reads again in MiXCR, with one record for every CDR3 protein. The data hold some 440,000 distinct CDR3 sequences, with around a quarter observed a single time. The receptor's source is an adult woman who had mild COVID-19 (a few samples of this study predate the infection). Cell type and time point are not known. This rearrangement joins TRBV7-9 to TRBJ2-3; weak D call: TRBD1 (6 bases). The sequencing sample was made of PBMCs or a T cell subset sorted from them (not recorded which). In DNA form, the CDR3 reads TGTGCCAGCAGCCCGAGGGGGATTCGCACAGATACGCAGTATTTT. This gives the protein CASSPRGIRTDTQYF.